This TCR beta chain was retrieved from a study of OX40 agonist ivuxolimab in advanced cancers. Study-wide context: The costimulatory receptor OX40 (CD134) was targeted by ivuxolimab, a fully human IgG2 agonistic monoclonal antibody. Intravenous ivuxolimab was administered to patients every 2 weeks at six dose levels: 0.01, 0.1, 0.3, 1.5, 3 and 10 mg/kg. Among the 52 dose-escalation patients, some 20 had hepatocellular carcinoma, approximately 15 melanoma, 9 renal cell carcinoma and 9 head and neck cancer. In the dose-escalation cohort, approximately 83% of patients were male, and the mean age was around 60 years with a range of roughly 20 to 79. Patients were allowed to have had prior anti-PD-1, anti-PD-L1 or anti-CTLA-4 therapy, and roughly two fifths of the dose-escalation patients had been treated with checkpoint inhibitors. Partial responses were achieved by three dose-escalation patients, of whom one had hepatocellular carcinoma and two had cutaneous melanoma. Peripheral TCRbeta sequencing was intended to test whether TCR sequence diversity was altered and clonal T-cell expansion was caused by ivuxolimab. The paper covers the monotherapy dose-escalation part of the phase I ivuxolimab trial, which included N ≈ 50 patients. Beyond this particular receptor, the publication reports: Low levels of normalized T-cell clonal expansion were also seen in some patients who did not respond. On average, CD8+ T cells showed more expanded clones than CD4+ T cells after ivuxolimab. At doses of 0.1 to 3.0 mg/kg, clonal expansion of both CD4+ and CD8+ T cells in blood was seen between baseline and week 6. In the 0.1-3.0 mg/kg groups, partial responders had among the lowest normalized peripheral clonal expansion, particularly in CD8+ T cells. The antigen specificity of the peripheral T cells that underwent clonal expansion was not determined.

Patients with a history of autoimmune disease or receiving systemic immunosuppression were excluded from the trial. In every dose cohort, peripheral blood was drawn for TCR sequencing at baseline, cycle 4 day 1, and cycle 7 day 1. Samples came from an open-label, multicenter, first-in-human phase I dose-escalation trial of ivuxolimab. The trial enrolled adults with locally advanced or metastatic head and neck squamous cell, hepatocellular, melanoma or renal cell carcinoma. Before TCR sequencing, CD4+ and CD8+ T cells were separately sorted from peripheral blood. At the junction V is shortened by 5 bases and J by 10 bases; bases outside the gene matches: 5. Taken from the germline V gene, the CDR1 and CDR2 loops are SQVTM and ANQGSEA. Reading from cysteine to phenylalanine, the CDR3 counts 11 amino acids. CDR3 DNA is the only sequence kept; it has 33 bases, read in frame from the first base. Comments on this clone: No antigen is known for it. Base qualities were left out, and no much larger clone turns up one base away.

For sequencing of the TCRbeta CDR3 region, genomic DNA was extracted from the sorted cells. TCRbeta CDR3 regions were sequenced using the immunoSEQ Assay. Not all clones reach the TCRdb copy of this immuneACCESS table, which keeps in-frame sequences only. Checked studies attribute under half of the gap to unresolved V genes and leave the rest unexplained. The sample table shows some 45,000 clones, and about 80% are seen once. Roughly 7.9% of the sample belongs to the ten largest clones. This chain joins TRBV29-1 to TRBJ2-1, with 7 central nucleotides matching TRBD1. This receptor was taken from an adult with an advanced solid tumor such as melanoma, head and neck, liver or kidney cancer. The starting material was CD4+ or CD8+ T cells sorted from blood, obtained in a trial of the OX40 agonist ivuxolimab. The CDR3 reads CSVLTGVEQFF. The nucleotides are TGCAGCGTTCTAACAGGGGTCGAGCAGTTCTTC.